Listed here are 5 T cell receptor beta chains from one sample, sequenced in a study of cytomegalovirus exposure and HLA in healthy donors. The PCR employed 60 Vbeta primers together with 13 Jbeta primers. Sequencing used immunoSEQ multiplex PCR; TCRdb keeps in-frame clones, though not all of them. The sample's table shows about 190,000 clones. Sequencing was performed on PBMCs. These TCRs come from a man aged 25-45 years in good health and CMV-seronegative.

The CDR3, as DNA: TGTGCCATCAGTGAAAACAGGGCCAAAAACATTCAGTACTTC. Amino acid sequence: CAISENRAKNIQYF. The chain couples TRBV10-3 to TRBJ2-4, with D possibly TRBD1 on 5 matching bases. Deletions cut 3 bases from V and 1 base from J, with 7 bases between. Germline assignment: CDR1 ENHRY and CDR2 SYGVKD. The CDR3 has 14 amino acids.

The chain carries TRBV30 and TRBJ2-7; 10 nucleotides agree with TRBD1. V lost 5 bases, J lost 2 bases, and 3 bases stayed unmatched. The CDR3 is 13 amino acids. Germline V gene sequence: CDR1 GTSNPN, CDR2 SVGIG (reference sequence). The CDR3 loop is CAWSGQGAYEQYF. CDR3 nucleotides: TGTGCCTGGTCAGGACAGGGGGCCTACGAGCAGTACTTC.

The chain employs TRBV7-9 and TRBJ1-2; D is unresolved. This CDR3 has 11 amino acids. Trimming stripped 4 bases from V and 11 bases from J, with 11 bases between. CDR1 and CDR2 (germline): SEHNR, FQNEAQ (reference sequence). CDR3 in amino acids: CASSSARGYTF. DNA of the CDR3: TGTGCCAGCAGCTCGGCCCGGGGTTACACCTTC.

This chain connects TRBV6-1 to TRBJ1-3; unclear D gene. CDR1 and CDR2 from the germline V gene are MNHNS and SASEGT. Trimming removed 1 base from V and 8 bases from J, with 6 bases in between. The CDR3 spans 12 residues. The CDR3 DNA follows: TGTGCCAGCAGTGAAGTGGGCGACACCATATATTTT. Translated: CASSEVGDTIYF.

The chain recombines TRBV23-1 with TRBJ1-5; 7 nucleotides agree with TRBD1. TRBV23-1 is noted as an ORF with a role that remains uncertain. With 4 bases clipped from V and 4 bases from J, the junction kept 16 bases outside the gene matches. The CDR3 loop spans 18 amino acids. CDR3 sequence reads: CASSPKTDRAGGNQPQHF. DNA of the CDR3: TGCGCCAGCAGTCCTAAAACTGACAGGGCCGGTGGGAATCAGCCCCAGCATTTT.